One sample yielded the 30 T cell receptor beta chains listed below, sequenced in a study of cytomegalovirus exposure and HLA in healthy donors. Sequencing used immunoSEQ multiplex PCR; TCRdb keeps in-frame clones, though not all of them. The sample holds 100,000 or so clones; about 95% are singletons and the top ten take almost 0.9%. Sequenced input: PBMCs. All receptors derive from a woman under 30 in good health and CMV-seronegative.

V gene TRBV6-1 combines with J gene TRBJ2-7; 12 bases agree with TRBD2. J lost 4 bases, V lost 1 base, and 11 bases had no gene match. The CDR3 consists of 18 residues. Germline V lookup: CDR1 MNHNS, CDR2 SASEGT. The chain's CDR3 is CASSEVPSLLAGGYEQYF. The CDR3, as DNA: TGTGCCAGCAGTGAAGTGCCCTCTCTACTAGCGGGAGGATACGAGCAGTACTTC.

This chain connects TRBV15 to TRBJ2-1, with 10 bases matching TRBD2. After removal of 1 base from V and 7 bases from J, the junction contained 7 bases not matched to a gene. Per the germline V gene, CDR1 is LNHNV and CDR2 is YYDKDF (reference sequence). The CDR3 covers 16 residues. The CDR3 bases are TGTGCCACCAGCAGAGGCGAGCGGGAGGGCCGTAATGAGCAGTTCTTC. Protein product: CATSRGEREGRNEQFF.

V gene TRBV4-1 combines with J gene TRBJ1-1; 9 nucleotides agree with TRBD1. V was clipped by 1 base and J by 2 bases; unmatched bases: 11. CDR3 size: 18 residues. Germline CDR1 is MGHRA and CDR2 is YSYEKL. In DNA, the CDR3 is TGCGCCAGCAGCCAAGCCCCTGGGACAGGGCCTGTCAACACTGAAGCTTTCTTT. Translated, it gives CASSQAPGTGPVNTEAFF.

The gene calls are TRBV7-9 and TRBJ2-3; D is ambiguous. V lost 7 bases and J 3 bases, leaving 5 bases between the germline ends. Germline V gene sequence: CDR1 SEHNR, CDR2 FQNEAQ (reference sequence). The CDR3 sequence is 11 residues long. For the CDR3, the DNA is TGTGCCAGCACTGAGACAGATACGCAGTATTTT. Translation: CASTETDTQYF.

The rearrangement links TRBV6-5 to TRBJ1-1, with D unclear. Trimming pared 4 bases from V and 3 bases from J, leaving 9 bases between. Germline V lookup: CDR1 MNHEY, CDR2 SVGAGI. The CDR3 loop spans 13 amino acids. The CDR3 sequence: CASSSDKYTEAFF. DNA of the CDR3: TGTGCCAGCAGTTCAGACAAGTACACTGAAGCTTTCTTT.

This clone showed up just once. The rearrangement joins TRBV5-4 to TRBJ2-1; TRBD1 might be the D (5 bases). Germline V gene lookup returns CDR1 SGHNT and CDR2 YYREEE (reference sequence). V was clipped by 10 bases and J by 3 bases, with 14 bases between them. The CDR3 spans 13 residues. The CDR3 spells CAVWGQGYNEQFF. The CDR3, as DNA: TGTGCCGTTTGGGGTCAGGGCTACAATGAGCAGTTCTTC.

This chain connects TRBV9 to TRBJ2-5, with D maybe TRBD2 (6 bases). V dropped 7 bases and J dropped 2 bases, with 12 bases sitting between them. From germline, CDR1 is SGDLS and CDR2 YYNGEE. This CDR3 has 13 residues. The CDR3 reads CASGPGVQETQYF. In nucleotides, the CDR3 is TGTGCCAGCGGCCCGGGGGTACAAGAGACCCAGTACTTC.

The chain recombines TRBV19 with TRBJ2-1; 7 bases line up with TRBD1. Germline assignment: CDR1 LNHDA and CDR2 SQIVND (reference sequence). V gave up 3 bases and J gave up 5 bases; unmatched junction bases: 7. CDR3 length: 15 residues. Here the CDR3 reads CASSIQGTVHNEQFF. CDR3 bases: TGTGCCAGTAGTATCCAAGGGACAGTTCACAATGAGCAGTTCTTC. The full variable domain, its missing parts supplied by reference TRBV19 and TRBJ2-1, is DGGITQSPKYLFRKEGQNVTLSCEQNLNHDAMYWYRQDPGQGLRLIYYSQIVNDFQKGDIAEGYSVSREKKESFPLTVTSAQKNPTAFYLCASSIQGTVHNEQFFGPGTRLTVL.

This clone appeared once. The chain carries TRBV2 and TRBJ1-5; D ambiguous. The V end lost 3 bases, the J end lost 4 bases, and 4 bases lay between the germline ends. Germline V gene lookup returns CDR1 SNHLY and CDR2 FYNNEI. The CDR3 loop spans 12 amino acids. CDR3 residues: CASSDRNQPQHF. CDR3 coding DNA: TGTGCCAGCAGTGACAGGAATCAGCCCCAGCATTTT.

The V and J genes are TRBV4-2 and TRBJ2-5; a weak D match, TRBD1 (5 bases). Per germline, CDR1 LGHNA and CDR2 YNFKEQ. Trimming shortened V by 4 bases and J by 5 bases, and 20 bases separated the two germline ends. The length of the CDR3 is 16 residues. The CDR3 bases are TGTGCCAGCAGCCTCCCAGATCCAGGGCCAATGGAGACCCAGTACTTC. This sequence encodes CASSLPDPGPMETQYF.

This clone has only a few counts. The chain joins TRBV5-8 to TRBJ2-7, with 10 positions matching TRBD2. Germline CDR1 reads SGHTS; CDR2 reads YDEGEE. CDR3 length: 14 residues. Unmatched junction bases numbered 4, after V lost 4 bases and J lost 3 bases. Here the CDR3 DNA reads TGTGCCAGCAGCACCGGGACTAGCGTCTACGAGCAGTACTTC. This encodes CASSTGTSVYEQYF.

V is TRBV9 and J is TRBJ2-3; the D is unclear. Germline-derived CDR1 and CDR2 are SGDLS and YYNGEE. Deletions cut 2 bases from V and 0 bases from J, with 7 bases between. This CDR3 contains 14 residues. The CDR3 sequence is CASSVRVSTDTQYF. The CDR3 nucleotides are TGTGCCAGCAGCGTCCGGGTCAGCACAGATACGCAGTATTTT.

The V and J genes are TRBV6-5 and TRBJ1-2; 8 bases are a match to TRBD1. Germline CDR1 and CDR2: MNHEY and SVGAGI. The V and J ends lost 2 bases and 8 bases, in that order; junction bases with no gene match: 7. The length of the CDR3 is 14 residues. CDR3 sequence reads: CASSYNQGAAGYTF. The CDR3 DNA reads TGTGCCAGCAGTTACAACCAGGGGGCTGCCGGCTACACCTTC.

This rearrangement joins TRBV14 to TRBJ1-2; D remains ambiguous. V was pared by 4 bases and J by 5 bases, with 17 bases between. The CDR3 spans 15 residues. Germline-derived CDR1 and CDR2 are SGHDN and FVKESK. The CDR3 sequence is CASSLTYTPSYGYTF. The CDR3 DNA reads TGTGCCAGCAGCCTCACATATACCCCCAGTTATGGCTACACCTTC.

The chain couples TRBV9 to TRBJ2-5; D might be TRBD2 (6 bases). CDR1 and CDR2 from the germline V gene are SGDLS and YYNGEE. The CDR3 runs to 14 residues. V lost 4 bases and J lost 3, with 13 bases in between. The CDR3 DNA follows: TGTGCCAGCAGCTCCGGGACTGGTGAAGAGACCCAGTACTTC. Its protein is CASSSGTGEETQYF.

The CDR3 is CASSQGGGARAFF. In nucleotides, the CDR3 is TGCGCCAGCAGCCAAGGGGGAGGGGCGAGAGCTTTCTTT. V is TRBV4-1 and J is TRBJ1-1; tentative D call: TRBD1 (5 bases). This CDR3 spans 13 amino acids. Trimming left V 1 base short and J 10 bases short, with 13 bases between. Germline loops: CDR1 MGHRA, CDR2 YSYEKL.

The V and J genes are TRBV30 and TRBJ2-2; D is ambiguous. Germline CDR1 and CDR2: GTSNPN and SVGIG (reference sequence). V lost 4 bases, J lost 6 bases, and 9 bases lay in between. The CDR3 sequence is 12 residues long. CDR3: CAWTPSSGELFF. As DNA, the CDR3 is TGTGCCTGGACCCCCAGTTCCGGGGAGCTGTTTTTT.

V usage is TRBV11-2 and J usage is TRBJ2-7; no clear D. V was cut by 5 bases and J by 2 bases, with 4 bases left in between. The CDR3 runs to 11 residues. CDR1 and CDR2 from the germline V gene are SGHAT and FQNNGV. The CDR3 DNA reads TGTGCCAGCAGCCCCGCCTACGAGCAGTACTTC. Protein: CASSPAYEQYF.

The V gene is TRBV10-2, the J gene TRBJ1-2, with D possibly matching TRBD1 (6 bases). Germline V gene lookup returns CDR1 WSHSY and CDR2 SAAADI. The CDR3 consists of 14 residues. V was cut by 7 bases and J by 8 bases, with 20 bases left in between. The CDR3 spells CASKGEGNKGGYTF. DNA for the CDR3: TGCGCCAGCAAGGGGGAGGGAAATAAGGGAGGCTACACCTTC.

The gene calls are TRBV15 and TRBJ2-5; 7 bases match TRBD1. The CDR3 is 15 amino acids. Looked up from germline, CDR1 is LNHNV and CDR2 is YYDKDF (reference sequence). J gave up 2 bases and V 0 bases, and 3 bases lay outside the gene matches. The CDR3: CATSRDRQGQETQYF. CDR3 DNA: TGTGCCACCAGCAGAGATCGACAGGGACAAGAGACCCAGTACTTC. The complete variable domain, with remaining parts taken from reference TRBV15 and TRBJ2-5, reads DAMVIQNPRYQVTQFGKPVTLSCSQTLNHNVMYWYQQKSSQAPKLLFHYYDKDFNNEADTPDNFQSRRPNTSFCFLDIRSPGLGDTAMYLCATSRDRQGQETQYFGPGTRLLVL.

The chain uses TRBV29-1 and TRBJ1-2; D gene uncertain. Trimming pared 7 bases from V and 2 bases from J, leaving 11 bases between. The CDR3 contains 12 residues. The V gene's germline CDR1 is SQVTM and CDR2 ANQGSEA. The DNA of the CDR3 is TGCAGCGCCTCGCACGGGAACTATGGCTACACCTTC. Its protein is CSASHGNYGYTF.

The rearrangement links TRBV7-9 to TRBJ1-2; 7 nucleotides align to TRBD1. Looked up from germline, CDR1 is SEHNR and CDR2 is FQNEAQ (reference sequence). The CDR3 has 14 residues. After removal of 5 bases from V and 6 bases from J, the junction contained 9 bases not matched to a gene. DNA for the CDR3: TGTGCCAGCAGCGGAAGACAGGGCCAGGATGGCTACACCTTC. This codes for CASSGRQGQDGYTF. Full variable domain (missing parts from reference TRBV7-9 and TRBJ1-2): DTGVSQNPRHKITKRGQNVTFRCDPISEHNRLYWYRQTLGQGPEFLTYFQNEAQLEKSRLLSDRFSAERPKGSFSTLEIQRTEQGDSAMYLCASSGRQGQDGYTFGSGTRLTVV.

The CDR3 nucleotides read TGTGCCAGCAGAGGTGGCAGGGAGGCCGGGGAGCTGTTTTTT. This translates into CASRGGREAGELFF. The rearrangement links TRBV6-5 to TRBJ2-2; a possible D gene is TRBD2 (6 bases). Germline V gene lookup returns CDR1 MNHEY and CDR2 SVGAGI. The CDR3 is 14 amino acids. Trimming cost V 6 bases and J 6 bases, with 14 bases left between them.

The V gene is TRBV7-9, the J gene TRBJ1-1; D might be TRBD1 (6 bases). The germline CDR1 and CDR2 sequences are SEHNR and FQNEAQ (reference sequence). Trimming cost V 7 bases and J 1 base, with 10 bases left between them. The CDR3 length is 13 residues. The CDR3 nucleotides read TGTGCCAGCACCCTAGGGGGGAACACTGAAGCTTTCTTT. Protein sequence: CASTLGGNTEAFF.

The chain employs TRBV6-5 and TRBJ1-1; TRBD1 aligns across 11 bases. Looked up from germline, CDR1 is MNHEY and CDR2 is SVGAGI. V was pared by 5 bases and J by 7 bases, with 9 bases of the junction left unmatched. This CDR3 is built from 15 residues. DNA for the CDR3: TGTGCCAGCAGTACTGGGACAGGGGGAGGTGGTGAAGCTTTCTTT. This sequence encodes CASSTGTGGGGEAFF.

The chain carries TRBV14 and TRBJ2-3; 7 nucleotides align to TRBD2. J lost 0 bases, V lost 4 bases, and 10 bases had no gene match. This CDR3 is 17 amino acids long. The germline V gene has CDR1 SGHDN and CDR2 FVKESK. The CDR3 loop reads CASSRIGTIFSTDTQYF. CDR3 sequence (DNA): TGTGCCAGCAGCCGAATTGGGACTATCTTCAGCACAGATACGCAGTATTTT.

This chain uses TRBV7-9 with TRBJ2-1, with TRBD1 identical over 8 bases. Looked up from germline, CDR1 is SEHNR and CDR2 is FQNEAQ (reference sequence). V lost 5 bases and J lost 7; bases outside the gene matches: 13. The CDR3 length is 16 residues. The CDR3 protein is CASSLGIGTGGNEQFF. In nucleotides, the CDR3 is TGTGCCAGCAGCCTGGGGATTGGTACAGGGGGAAATGAGCAGTTCTTC.

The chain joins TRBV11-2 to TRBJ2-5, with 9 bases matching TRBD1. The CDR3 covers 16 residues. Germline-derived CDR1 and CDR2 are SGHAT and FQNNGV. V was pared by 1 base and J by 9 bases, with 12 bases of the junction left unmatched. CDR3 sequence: CASSLGTGVGRLAQYF. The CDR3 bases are TGTGCCAGCAGCTTAGGGACAGGGGTGGGTCGATTGGCCCAGTACTTC.

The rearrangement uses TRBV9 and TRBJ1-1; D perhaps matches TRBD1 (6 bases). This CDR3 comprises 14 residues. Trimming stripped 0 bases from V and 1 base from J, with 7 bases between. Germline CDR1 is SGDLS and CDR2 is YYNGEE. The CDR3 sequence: CASSVVTGNTEAFF. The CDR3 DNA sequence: TGTGCCAGCAGCGTAGTGACAGGGAACACTGAAGCTTTCTTT.

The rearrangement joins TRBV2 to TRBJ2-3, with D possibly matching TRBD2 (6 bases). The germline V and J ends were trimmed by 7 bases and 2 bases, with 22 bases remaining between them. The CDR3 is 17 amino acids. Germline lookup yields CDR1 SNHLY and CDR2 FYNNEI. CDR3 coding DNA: TGTGCCAGCATTCCTCTGAGGAGGGAGGTGAACACAGATACGCAGTATTTT. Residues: CASIPLRREVNTDTQYF.